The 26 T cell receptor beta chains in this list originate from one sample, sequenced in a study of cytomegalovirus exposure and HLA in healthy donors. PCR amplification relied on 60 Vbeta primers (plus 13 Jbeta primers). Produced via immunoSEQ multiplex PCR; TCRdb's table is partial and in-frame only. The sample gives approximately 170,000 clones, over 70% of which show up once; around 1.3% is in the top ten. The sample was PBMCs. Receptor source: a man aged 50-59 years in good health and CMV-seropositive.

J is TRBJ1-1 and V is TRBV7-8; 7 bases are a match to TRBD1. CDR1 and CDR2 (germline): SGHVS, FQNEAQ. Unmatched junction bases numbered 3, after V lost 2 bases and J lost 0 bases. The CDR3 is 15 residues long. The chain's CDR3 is CASSLQGVVNTEAFF. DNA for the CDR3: TGTGCCAGCAGCTTACAGGGGGTGGTGAACACTGAAGCTTTCTTT.

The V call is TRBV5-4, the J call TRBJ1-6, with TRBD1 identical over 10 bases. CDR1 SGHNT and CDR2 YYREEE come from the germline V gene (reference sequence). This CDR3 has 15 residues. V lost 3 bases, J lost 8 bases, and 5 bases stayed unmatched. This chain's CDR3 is CASSSRTGGDSPLHF. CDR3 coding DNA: TGTGCCAGCAGCTCGAGGACAGGGGGGGATTCACCCCTCCACTTT. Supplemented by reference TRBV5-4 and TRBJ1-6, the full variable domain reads ETGVTQSPTHLIKTRGQQVTLRCSSQSGHNTVSWYQQALGQGPQFIFQYYREEENGRGNFPPRFSGLQFPNYSSELNVNALELDDSALYLCASSSRTGGDSPLHFGNGTRLTVT.

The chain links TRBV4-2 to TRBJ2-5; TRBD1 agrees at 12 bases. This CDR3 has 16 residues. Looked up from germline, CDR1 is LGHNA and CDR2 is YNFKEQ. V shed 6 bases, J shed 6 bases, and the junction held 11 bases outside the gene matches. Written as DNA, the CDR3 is TGTGCCAGCAGTCCCGGGACAGGGGGCATGGGGAAGACCCAGTACTTC. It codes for CASSPGTGGMGKTQYF.

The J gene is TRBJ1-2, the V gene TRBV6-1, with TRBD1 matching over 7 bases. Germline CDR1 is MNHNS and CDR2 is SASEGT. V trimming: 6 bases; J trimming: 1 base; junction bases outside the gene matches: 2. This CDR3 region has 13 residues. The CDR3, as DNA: TGTGCCAGCAGGCGACAGGGTAACTATGGCTACACCTTC. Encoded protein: CASRRQGNYGYTF.

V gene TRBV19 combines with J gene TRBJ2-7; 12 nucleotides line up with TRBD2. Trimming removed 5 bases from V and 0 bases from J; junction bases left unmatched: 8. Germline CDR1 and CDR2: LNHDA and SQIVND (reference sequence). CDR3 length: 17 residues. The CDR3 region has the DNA TGTGCCAGTAGTCCTCGGACTAGCGGGACCGTCTCCTACGAGCAGTACTTC. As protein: CASSPRTSGTVSYEQYF.

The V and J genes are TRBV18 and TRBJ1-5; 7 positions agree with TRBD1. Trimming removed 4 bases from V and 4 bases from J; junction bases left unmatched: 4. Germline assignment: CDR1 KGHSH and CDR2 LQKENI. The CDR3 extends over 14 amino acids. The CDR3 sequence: CASSQTGQNQPQHF. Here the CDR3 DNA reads TGTGCCAGCTCACAGACAGGGCAGAATCAGCCCCAGCATTTT. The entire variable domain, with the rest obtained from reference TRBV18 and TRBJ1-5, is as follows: NAGVMQNPRHLVRRRGQEARLRCSPMKGHSHVYWYRQLPEEGLKFMVYLQKENIIDESGMPKERFSAEFPKEGPSILRIQQVVRGDSAAYFCASSQTGQNQPQHFGDGTRLSIL.

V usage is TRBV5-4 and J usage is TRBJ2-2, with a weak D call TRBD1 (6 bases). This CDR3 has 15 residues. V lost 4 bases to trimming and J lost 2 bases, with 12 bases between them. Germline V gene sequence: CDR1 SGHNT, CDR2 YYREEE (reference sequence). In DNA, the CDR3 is TGTGCCAGCAGCCTACAGGGTGTTAACACCGGGGAGCTGTTTTTT. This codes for CASSLQGVNTGELFF.

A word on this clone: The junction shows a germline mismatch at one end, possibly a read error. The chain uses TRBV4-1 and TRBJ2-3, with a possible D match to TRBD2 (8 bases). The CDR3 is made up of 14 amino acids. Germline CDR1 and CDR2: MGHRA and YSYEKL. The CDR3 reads CASSQYGTGTRGHF. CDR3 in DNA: TGCGCCAGCAGCCAGTACGGGACGGGGACTAGGGGGCATTTT.

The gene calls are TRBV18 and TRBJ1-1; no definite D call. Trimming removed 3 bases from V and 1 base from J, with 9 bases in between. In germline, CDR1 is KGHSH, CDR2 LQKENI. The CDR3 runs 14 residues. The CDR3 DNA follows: TGTGCCAGCTCACCTTCGCAGGCGAACACTGAAGCTTTCTTT. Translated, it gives CASSPSQANTEAFF.

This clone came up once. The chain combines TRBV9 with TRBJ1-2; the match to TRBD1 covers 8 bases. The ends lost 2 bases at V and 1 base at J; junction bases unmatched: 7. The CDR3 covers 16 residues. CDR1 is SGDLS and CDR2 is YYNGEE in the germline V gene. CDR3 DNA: TGTGCCAGCAGCGTTTCGCAGACAGGGGATAACTATGGCTACACCTTC. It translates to CASSVSQTGDNYGYTF.

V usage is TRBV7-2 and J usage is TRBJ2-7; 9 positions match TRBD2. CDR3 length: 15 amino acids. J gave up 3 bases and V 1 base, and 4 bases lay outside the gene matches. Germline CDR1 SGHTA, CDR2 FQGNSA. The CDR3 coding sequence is TGTGCCAGCAGCTTAGTTGCTAGCGGGGACTACGAGCAGTACTTC. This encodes CASSLVASGDYEQYF.

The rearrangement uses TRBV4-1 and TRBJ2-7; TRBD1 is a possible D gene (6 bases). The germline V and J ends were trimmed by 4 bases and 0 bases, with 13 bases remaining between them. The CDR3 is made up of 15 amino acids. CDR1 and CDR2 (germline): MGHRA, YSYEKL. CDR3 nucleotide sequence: TGCGCCAGCAGCCGGGAGACAGGCAGCTCCTACGAGCAGTACTTC. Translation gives CASSRETGSSYEQYF.

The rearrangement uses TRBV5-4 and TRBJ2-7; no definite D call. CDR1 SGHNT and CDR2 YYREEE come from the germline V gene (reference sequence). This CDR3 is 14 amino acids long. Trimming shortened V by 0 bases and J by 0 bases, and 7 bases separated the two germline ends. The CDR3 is CASSLDSSSYEQYF. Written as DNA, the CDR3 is TGTGCCAGCAGCTTGGATTCGAGCTCCTACGAGCAGTACTTC.

Here the CDR3 reads CASRLLAAATDTQYF. In nucleotides, the CDR3 is TGCGCCAGCCGTCTTCTAGCGGCGGCCACAGATACGCAGTATTTT. This chain uses TRBV10-1 with TRBJ2-3; TRBD2 matches 7 bases. With V trimmed by 8 bases and J by 2 bases, 10 bases remained unmatched. Germline lookup yields CDR1 WNHNN and CDR2 SYGVQD (reference sequence). The CDR3 is 15 residues long.

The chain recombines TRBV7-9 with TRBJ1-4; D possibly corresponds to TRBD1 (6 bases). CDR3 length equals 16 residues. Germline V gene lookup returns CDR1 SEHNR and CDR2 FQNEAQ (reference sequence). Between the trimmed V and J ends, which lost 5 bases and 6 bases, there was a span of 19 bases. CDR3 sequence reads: CASSANARTAYEKLFF. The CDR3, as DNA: TGTGCCAGCAGCGCTAACGCCAGGACAGCTTATGAAAAACTGTTTTTT.

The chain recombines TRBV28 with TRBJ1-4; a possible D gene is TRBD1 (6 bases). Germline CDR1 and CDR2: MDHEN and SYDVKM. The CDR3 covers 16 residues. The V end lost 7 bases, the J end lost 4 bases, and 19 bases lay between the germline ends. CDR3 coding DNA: TGTGCCAGCACGTTAGGGGGTCGGACGGGTAATGAAAAACTGTTTTTT. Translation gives CASTLGGRTGNEKLFF. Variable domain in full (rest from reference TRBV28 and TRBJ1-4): DVKVTQSSRYLVKRTGEKVFLECVQDMDHENMFWYRQDPGLGLRLIYFSYDVKMKEKGDIPEGYSVSREKKERFSLILESASTNQTSMYLCASTLGGRTGNEKLFFGSGTQLSVL.

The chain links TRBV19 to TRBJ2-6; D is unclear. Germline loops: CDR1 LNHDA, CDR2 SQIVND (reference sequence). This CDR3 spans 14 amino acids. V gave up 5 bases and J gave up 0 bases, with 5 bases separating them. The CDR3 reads CASSGSSGANVLTF. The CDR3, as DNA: TGTGCCAGTAGTGGCAGCTCTGGGGCCAACGTCCTGACTTTC. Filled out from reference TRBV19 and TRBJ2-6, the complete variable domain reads DGGITQSPKYLFRKEGQNVTLSCEQNLNHDAMYWYRQDPGQGLRLIYYSQIVNDFQKGDIAEGYSVSREKKESFPLTVTSAQKNPTAFYLCASSGSSGANVLTFGAGSRLTVL.

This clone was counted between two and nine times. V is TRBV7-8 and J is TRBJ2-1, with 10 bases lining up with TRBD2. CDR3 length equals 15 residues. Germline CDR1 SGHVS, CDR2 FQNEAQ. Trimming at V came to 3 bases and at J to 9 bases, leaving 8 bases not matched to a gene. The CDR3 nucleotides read TGTGCCAGCAGCTTGCAGCGGGGGGGCCGGAGTGAGCAGTTCTTC. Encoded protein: CASSLQRGGRSEQFF. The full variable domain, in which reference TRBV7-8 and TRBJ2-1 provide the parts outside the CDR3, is GAGVSQSPRYKVAKRGQDVALRCDPISGHVSLFWYQQALGQGPEFLTYFQNEAQLDKSGLPSDRFFAERPEGSVSTLKIQRTQQEDSAVYLCASSLQRGGRSEQFFGPGTRLTVL.

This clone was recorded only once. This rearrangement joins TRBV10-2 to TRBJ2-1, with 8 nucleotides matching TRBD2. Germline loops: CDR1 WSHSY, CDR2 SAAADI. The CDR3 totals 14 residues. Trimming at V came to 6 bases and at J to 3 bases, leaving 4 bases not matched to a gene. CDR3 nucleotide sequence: TGCGCCAGCAGGCCCGGGACTAGCTACAATGAGCAGTTCTTC. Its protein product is CASRPGTSYNEQFF.

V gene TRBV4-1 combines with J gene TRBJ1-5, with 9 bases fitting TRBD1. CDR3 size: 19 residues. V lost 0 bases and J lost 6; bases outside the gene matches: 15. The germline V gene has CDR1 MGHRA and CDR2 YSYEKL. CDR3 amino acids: CASSQDPDRGRPRGQPQHF. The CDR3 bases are TGCGCCAGCAGCCAAGATCCGGACAGGGGTCGCCCTAGAGGTCAGCCCCAGCATTTT.

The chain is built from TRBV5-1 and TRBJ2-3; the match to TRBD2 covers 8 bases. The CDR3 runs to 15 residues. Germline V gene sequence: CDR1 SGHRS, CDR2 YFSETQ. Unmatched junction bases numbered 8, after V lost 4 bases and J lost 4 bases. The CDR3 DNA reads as TGCGCCAGCAGCCCGGGGCTAGCGGGCGCAGATACGCAGTATTTT. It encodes CASSPGLAGADTQYF.

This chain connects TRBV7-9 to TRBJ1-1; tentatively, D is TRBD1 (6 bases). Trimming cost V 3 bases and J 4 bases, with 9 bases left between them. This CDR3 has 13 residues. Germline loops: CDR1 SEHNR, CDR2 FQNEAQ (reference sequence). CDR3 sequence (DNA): TGTGCCAGCAGCTTTGCAGGGGTCACTGAAGCTTTCTTT. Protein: CASSFAGVTEAFF.

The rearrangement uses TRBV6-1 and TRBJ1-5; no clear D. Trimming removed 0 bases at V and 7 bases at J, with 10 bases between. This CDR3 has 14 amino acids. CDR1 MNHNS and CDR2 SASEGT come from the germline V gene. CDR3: CASSEAGSWQPQHF. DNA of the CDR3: TGTGCCAGCAGTGAAGCCGGGAGTTGGCAGCCCCAGCATTTT.

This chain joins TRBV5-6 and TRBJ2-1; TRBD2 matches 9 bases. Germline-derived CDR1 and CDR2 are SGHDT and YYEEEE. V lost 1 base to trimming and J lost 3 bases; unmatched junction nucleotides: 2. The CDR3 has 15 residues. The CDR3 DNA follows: TGTGCCAGCAGCTTGCGACTAGCGGTCTACAATGAGCAGTTCTTC. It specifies CASSLRLAVYNEQFF.

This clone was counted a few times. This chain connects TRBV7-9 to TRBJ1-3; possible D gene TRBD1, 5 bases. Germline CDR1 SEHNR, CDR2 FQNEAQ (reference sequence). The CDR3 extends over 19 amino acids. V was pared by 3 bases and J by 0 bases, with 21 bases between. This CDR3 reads CASSLGGYEGKYSGNTIYF. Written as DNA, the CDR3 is TGTGCCAGCAGCTTGGGGGGATATGAGGGGAAGTACTCTGGAAACACCATATATTTT.

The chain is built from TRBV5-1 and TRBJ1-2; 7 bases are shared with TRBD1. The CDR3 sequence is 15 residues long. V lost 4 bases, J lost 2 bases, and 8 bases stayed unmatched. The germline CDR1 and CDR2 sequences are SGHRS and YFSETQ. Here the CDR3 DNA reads TGCGCCAGCAGCCTCAACGACAGGGCGAACTATGGCTACACCTTC. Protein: CASSLNDRANYGYTF.